The 30 T cell receptor beta chains given below trace back to one sample, sequenced in a study of blood T cell repertoires in COVID-19. Clones were sequenced by immunoSEQ multiplex PCR, and TCRdb holds only the in-frame ones, with some missing. The repertoire holds around 100,000 clones, with approximately 85% as singletons. The sequenced sample was peripheral blood. The receptors were gathered from a man between 65 and 80 years old with acute or convalescent COVID-19.

This clone was found once. CDR3 region: CASSQSGRDTQYF. The CDR3, as DNA: TGTGCCAGCAGTCAATCAGGGCGAGATACGCAGTATTTT. The chain is built from TRBV2 and TRBJ2-3; possibly TRBD1 for D (5 bases). Between the trimmed V and J ends, which lost 5 bases and 5 bases, there was a span of 11 bases. This CDR3 is built from 13 residues. Germline V gene lookup returns CDR1 SNHLY and CDR2 FYNNEI.

The chain is built from TRBV12-3 or TRBV12-4 and TRBJ2-5, with 8 bases identical to TRBD1. CDR3 length: 13 residues. V was clipped by 10 bases and J by 3 bases; unmatched bases: 7. The CDR3 nucleotides read TGTGCCACCAGACAGGGGACAAAAGAGACCCAGTACTTC. Protein product: CATRQGTKETQYF.

This rearrangement joins TRBV10-2 to TRBJ2-1; no clear D. Between the trimmed V and J ends, which lost 6 bases and 0 bases, there was a span of 6 bases. This CDR3 region has 13 residues. In germline, CDR1 is WSHSY, CDR2 SAAADI. The CDR3, as DNA: TGCGCCAGCAGCCCTAGCTCCTACAATGAGCAGTTCTTC. Its protein product is CASSPSSYNEQFF.

The rearrangement uses TRBV6-5 and TRBJ2-7; D not certain. V lost 0 bases and J 2 bases, leaving 11 bases between the germline ends. This CDR3 spans 15 amino acids. Germline values: CDR1 MNHEY, CDR2 SVGAGI. The CDR3 loop reads CASSYSPRGTYEQYF. The DNA for the CDR3 is TGTGCCAGCAGTTACTCGCCCAGAGGCACCTACGAGCAGTACTTC.

The chain combines TRBV20-1 with TRBJ2-5; no clear D. Germline loops: CDR1 DFQATT, CDR2 SNEGSKA (reference sequence). Trimming stripped 3 bases from V and 5 bases from J, with 19 bases between. This CDR3 comprises 15 residues. In DNA form, the CDR3 reads TGCAGTGCTAGTTTGGCAAGGTCACAGTCGGAGACCCAGTACTTC. This codes for CSASLARSQSETQYF.

J is TRBJ2-7 and V is TRBV9; 9 bases map to TRBD1. V trimming: 4 bases; J trimming: 5 bases; junction bases outside the gene matches: 13. Germline V gene sequence: CDR1 SGDLS, CDR2 YYNGEE. This CDR3 has 16 residues. CDR3 sequence reads: CASSLRVTGGNHEQYF. In DNA, the CDR3 is TGTGCCAGCAGCCTCCGGGTGACAGGGGGAAACCACGAGCAGTACTTC.

This chain joins TRBV6-1 and TRBJ2-2; D might be TRBD1 (5 bases). Germline CDR1 is MNHNS and CDR2 is SASEGT. The CDR3 spans 14 residues. The ends were cut back, 3 bases at V and 7 bases at J, with 12 bases in the middle. For the CDR3, the DNA is TGTGCCAGCAGTGATTTCCCTCAGGGCGGGGAGCTGTTTTTT. It encodes CASSDFPQGGELFF.

V usage is TRBV28 and J usage is TRBJ1-5; D perhaps matches TRBD1 (6 bases). CDR1 and CDR2 from the germline V gene are MDHEN and SYDVKM. This CDR3 comprises 14 residues. V lost 3 bases and J lost 6, with 12 bases in between. DNA for the CDR3: TGTGCCAGCAGTTTCGTCAGGGGCGGTCAGCCCCAGCATTTT. As protein: CASSFVRGGQPQHF.

The chain carries TRBV29-1 and TRBJ1-4; D remains ambiguous. The CDR3 loop spans 13 amino acids. The V end lost 4 bases, the J end lost 3 bases, and 9 bases lay between the germline ends. Germline V lookup: CDR1 SQVTM, CDR2 ANQGSEA. The CDR3 nucleotides read TGCAGCGTTGGTATGCGGGCTAATGAAAAACTGTTTTTT. Translation gives CSVGMRANEKLFF.

The chain combines TRBV28 with TRBJ2-3, with D unclear. Germline V lookup: CDR1 MDHEN, CDR2 SYDVKM. The V end lost 4 bases, the J end lost 3 bases, and 8 bases lay between the germline ends. This CDR3 is built from 13 residues. The CDR3 reads CASSSPQTDTQYF. Here the CDR3 DNA reads TGTGCCAGCAGTTCCCCCCAGACAGATACGCAGTATTTT.

This clone has just a few counts. The CDR3 sequence is CASSSATNTGYHEQYF. DNA of the CDR3: TGTGCCAGCAGTTCCGCGACCAATACAGGGTACCACGAGCAGTACTTC. V gene TRBV28 combines with J gene TRBJ2-7; a possible D gene is TRBD1 (6 bases). Per germline, CDR1 MDHEN and CDR2 SYDVKM. The CDR3 length is 16 residues. Trimming took off 4 bases at V and 5 bases at J, with 21 bases between the two ends.

The rearrangement joins TRBV19 to TRBJ2-3, with 7 bases fitting TRBD2. CDR3 length: 16 amino acids. Losses at the gene ends were 3 bases for V and 1 base for J; bases not matched to a gene: 7. Germline lookup yields CDR1 LNHDA and CDR2 SQIVND (reference sequence). CDR3 loop: CASSIGGLAGTDTQYF. CDR3 nucleotides: TGTGCCAGTAGTATTGGTGGTCTAGCGGGCACAGATACGCAGTATTTT.

CDR3 DNA: TGTGCCAGCAGCCCGCCCCGGGCAGCGGGAGGCCACAATGAGCAGTTCTTC. The encoded protein is CASSPPRAAGGHNEQFF. The genes are TRBV7-2 and TRBJ2-1; TRBD2 matches at 9 bases. CDR3 length: 17 residues. Germline V gene sequence: CDR1 SGHTA, CDR2 FQGNSA. The V segment lost 5 bases and the J segment 5 bases; nucleotides outside the gene matches: 13.

The V call is TRBV4-2, the J call TRBJ2-3; 7 nucleotides align to TRBD1. V lost 0 bases and J lost 4; bases outside the gene matches: 7. The CDR3 loop spans 16 amino acids. The V gene's germline CDR1 is LGHNA and CDR2 YNFKEQ. CDR3 amino acids: CASSQEGQFIADTQYF. In nucleotides, the CDR3 is TGTGCCAGCAGCCAAGAGGGACAGTTTATTGCAGATACGCAGTATTTT.

The chain uses TRBV4-2 and TRBJ1-1; 7 nucleotides line up with TRBD1. Looked up from germline, CDR1 is LGHNA and CDR2 is YNFKEQ. The CDR3 is 15 amino acids. V lost 4 bases, J lost 5 bases, and 10 bases stayed unmatched. The CDR3, as DNA: TGTGCCAGCAGCCGAGTAGACAGGGTCGGGACTGAAGCTTTCTTT. It encodes CASSRVDRVGTEAFF.

The J gene is TRBJ2-2, the V gene TRBV7-3, with a weak D call TRBD1 (6 bases). V lost 5 bases to trimming and J lost 2 bases, with 12 bases between them. The CDR3 consists of 15 residues. Per the germline V gene, CDR1 is SGHTA and CDR2 is FQGTGA. CDR3 sequence reads: CASSTGTLNTGELFF. The CDR3 DNA reads TGTGCCAGCAGCACCGGGACACTTAACACCGGGGAGCTGTTTTTT. Drawing the rest from reference TRBV7-3 and TRBJ2-2, the complete variable domain is GAGVSQTPSNKVTEKGKYVELRCDPISGHTALYWYRQSLGQGPEFLIYFQGTGAADDSGLPNDRFFAVRPEGSVSTLKIQRTERGDSAVYLCASSTGTLNTGELFFGEGSRLTVL.

This chain uses TRBV28 with TRBJ1-1, with 9 bases identical to TRBD1. The length of the CDR3 is 18 residues. CDR1 and CDR2 (germline): MDHEN, SYDVKM. Germline trimming cut 8 bases from V and 2 bases from J; bases unmatched to any gene: 18. The CDR3 region has the DNA TGTGCCAGCCGACAGGGGGGAAGAGGACGGGAGAATAACACTGAAGCTTTCTTT. Translation: CASRQGGRGRENNTEAFF.

J is TRBJ2-5 and V is TRBV11-2, with 7 bases fitting TRBD1. The germline CDR1 and CDR2 sequences are SGHAT and FQNNGV. This CDR3 region has 15 residues. J was trimmed by 0 bases and V by 7 bases; bases with no gene match: 8. Here the CDR3 reads CASTRGTVYQETQYF. CDR3 nucleotides: TGTGCCAGCACCCGAGGGACAGTGTACCAAGAGACCCAGTACTTC.

The chain links TRBV3-1 (or the pseudogene TRBV3-2) to TRBJ1-2, with 8 bases fitting TRBD1. The V gene's germline CDR1 is LGHDT and CDR2 YNNKEL (reference sequence). The J segment lost 0 bases and the V segment lost 4 bases, leaving 1 base of the junction unmatched. The CDR3 loop spans 14 amino acids. The CDR3 bases are TGTGCCAGCAGCCGGACAGGGACTAACTATGGCTACACCTTC. It encodes CASSRTGTNYGYTF.

This rearrangement joins TRBV12-3 or TRBV12-4 to TRBJ1-2; perhaps TRBD1 as D (6 bases). The CDR3 totals 13 residues. Deletions cut 5 bases from V and 4 bases from J, with 11 bases between. The CDR3 loop reads CASSDGQLYGYTF. CDR3 in DNA: TGTGCCAGCAGTGACGGACAGCTCTATGGCTACACCTTC.

This sequence joins TRBV2 and TRBJ1-3; TRBD1 matches 7 bases. V gave up 6 bases and J gave up 4 bases; unmatched junction bases: 9. From germline, CDR1 is SNHLY and CDR2 FYNNEI. This CDR3 has 15 residues. CDR3 loop: CASRNTGVTGNTIYF. The CDR3 region has the DNA TGTGCCAGCAGAAACACAGGGGTTACAGGAAACACCATATATTTT. The full variable domain, its missing parts supplied by reference TRBV2 and TRBJ1-3, is EPEVTQTPSHQVTQMGQEVILRCVPISNHLYFYWYRQILGQKVEFLVSFYNNEISEKSEIFDDQFSVERPDGSNFTLKIRSTKLEDSAMYFCASRNTGVTGNTIYFGEGSWLTVV.

CDR3 residues: CASSLAGVINHEQFF. The CDR3 nucleotides are TGCGCCAGCAGCTTAGCGGGGGTAATCAACCATGAGCAGTTCTTC. V gene TRBV5-1 combines with J gene TRBJ2-1; 8 bases are shared with TRBD2. V lost 2 bases and J lost 8; bases outside the gene matches: 9. Germline values: CDR1 SGHRS, CDR2 YFSETQ. This CDR3 region has 15 residues.

This clone has just a few counts. The chain couples TRBV30 to TRBJ1-1, with D maybe TRBD1 (6 bases). The CDR3 is 15 amino acids. Deletions cut 4 bases from V and 1 base from J, with 16 bases between. Per the germline V gene, CDR1 is GTSNPN and CDR2 is SVGIG (reference sequence). The CDR3 loop is CAWKNGRGTNTEAFF. CDR3 nucleotides: TGTGCCTGGAAAAACGGTAGGGGGACGAACACTGAAGCTTTCTTT.

Here the CDR3 DNA reads TGTGCCGGGGGGCCCGGGTCGAACTATGGCTACACCTTC. Translated, it gives CAGGPGSNYGYTF. The rearrangement links TRBV30 to TRBJ1-2; D possibly corresponds to TRBD1 (6 bases). CDR1 is GTSNPN, CDR2 SVGIG, per germline (reference sequence). This CDR3 comprises 13 residues. V dropped 8 bases and J dropped 2 bases, with 15 bases sitting between them.

The sample holds one count of this clone. This chain connects TRBV2 to TRBJ1-2, with 7 bases that match TRBD1. The CDR3 is 13 residues long. The J segment lost 2 bases and the V segment lost 4 bases, leaving 1 base of the junction unmatched. Looked up from germline, CDR1 is SNHLY and CDR2 is FYNNEI. This chain's CDR3 is CASSGDRNYGYTF. CDR3 DNA: TGTGCCAGCAGTGGGGACAGAAACTATGGCTACACCTTC.

The chain recombines TRBV3-1 (or the pseudogene TRBV3-2) with TRBJ2-2; D uncertain. The CDR3 consists of 14 residues. Germline V gene sequence: CDR1 LGHDT, CDR2 YNNKEL (reference sequence). Trimming cost V 1 base and J 5 bases, with 8 bases left between them. The CDR3 protein is CASSQVAPTGELFF. CDR3 coding DNA: TGTGCCAGCAGCCAAGTAGCTCCGACCGGGGAGCTGTTTTTT.

The V call is TRBV15, the J call TRBJ1-2, with D unclear. CDR1 is LNHNV, CDR2 YYDKDF, per germline (reference sequence). The length of the CDR3 is 12 residues. V dropped 0 bases and J dropped 6 bases, with 5 bases sitting between them. The CDR3 DNA reads TGTGCCACCAGCAGAGATCAGGATGGCTACACCTTC. Amino acid sequence: CATSRDQDGYTF.

The chain has TRBV11-2 and TRBJ2-6, with D unclear. The V end lost 7 bases, the J end lost 0 bases, and 13 bases lay between the germline ends. The germline V gene encodes CDR1 SGHAT and CDR2 FQNNGV. This CDR3 has 16 amino acids. CDR3 amino acids: CASTPGPGSGANVLTF. The CDR3 nucleotides are TGTGCCAGCACCCCTGGGCCAGGCTCTGGGGCCAACGTCCTGACTTTC.

This sequence joins TRBV10-3 and TRBJ1-2; D not resolved. Germline V gene lookup returns CDR1 ENHRY and CDR2 SYGVKD. The ends were cut back, 3 bases at V and 2 bases at J, with 10 bases in the middle. The length of the CDR3 is 14 residues. CDR3 coding DNA: TGTGCCATCAGTGAAAGTCAGAAGAACTATGGCTACACCTTC. Its translation is CAISESQKNYGYTF.

Worth noting for this clone: Other DNA sequences in this specimen translate into the identical CDR3. The chain recombines TRBV20-1 with TRBJ2-7; D is possibly TRBD2 (6 bases). Germline CDR1 DFQATT, CDR2 SNEGSKA (reference sequence). V was trimmed by 3 bases and J by 5 bases, leaving 8 bases between them. This CDR3 is built from 11 residues. The CDR3 DNA reads TGCAGTGCTAGGGGGGGACACGAGCAGTACTTC. Its translation is CSARGGHEQYF.